This T cell receptor beta chain stems from a study of T cells in localized non-small cell lung cancer. The protocol was immunoSEQ multiplex PCR, while the TCRdb copy is restricted to in-frame clones and leaves out a portion. Among just over 70,000 clones, roughly nine tenths were seen once, and the ten largest hold about a fifth. Germline loops: CDR1 SNHLY, CDR2 FYNNEI. This CDR3 region has 13 residues. Trimming cost V 6 bases and J 7 bases, with 13 bases left between them. In regard to this clone: Its antigen is unknown.

Study-wide results and limits: Peak T cell clonality was found in uninvolved adjacent lung, exceeding tumor. Across samples, adjacent lung featured a median around 56 of the top 100 tumor clones.

The chain carries TRBV2 and TRBJ2-1; D is unclear. This clonotype was sampled from an older male donor with stage III squamous cell lung carcinoma. The sample was peripheral blood, taken before any cancer treatment. In DNA, the CDR3 is TGTGCCAGCAGGGGCCCCGCCGGGAATGAGCAGTTCTTC. As protein: CASRGPAGNEQFF.